One sample yielded the 9 T cell receptor beta chains listed below, sequenced in a study of blood T cell repertoires in COVID-19. Here immunoSEQ multiplex PCR was the method, and the copy in TCRdb shows in-frame clones only, minus some. Here the sample spans roughly 120,000 clones, 85% being singletons. Material: peripheral blood. Receptors were obtained from a man older than 75 with acute or convalescent COVID-19.

J is TRBJ2-7 and V is TRBV29-1; D is possibly TRBD1 (6 bases). The CDR3 sequence is 11 residues long. V lost 4 bases, J lost 3 bases, and 7 bases lay in between. Germline V gives CDR1 SQVTM, CDR2 ANQGSEA. CDR3 DNA: TGCAGCGTTGCGGACAGCTACGAGCAGTACTTC. Translated: CSVADSYEQYF.

The gene calls are TRBV9 and TRBJ2-2; D perhaps matches TRBD2 (6 bases). The CDR3 is 15 amino acids. CDR1 is SGDLS, CDR2 YYNGEE, per germline. V was shortened by 4 bases and J by 1 base, with 11 bases between the two germline ends. This CDR3 is CASSPSGLNTGELFF. DNA of the CDR3: TGTGCCAGCAGCCCCAGCGGGCTGAACACCGGGGAGCTGTTTTTT.

This clone was counted a few times. CDR3 sequence reads: CASSDGGNSNQPQHF. The DNA for the CDR3 is TGTGCCAGCAGTGATGGGGGGAATAGCAATCAGCCCCAGCATTTT. This chain uses TRBV6-1 with TRBJ1-5, with a weak D call TRBD1 (5 bases). CDR3 size: 15 residues. V was clipped by 3 bases and J by 0 bases, with 9 bases between them. Germline CDR1 reads MNHNS; CDR2 reads SASEGT.

This chain uses TRBV7-9 with TRBJ1-2, with D perhaps TRBD1 (5 bases). Germline CDR1 is SEHNR and CDR2 is FQNEAQ (reference sequence). V lost 5 bases and J 6 bases, leaving 19 bases between the germline ends. This CDR3 comprises 15 residues. As DNA, the CDR3 is TGTGCCAGCAGCCCCTTTGGGTCAGGCAGGGATGGCTACACCTTC. It translates to CASSPFGSGRDGYTF. Filled out from reference TRBV7-9 and TRBJ1-2, the complete variable domain reads DTGVSQNPRHKITKRGQNVTFRCDPISEHNRLYWYRQTLGQGPEFLTYFQNEAQLEKSRLLSDRFSAERPKGSFSTLEIQRTEQGDSAMYLCASSPFGSGRDGYTFGSGTRLTVV.

The chain couples TRBV5-6 to TRBJ1-2, with 9 bases fitting TRBD1. The CDR3 runs to 12 residues. CDR1 is SGHDT, CDR2 YYEEEE, per germline. After removal of 4 bases from V and 11 bases from J, the junction contained 6 bases not matched to a gene. CDR3 bases: TGTGCCAGCAGCCAAGGGACAGGGTTGTACACCTTC. Translation: CASSQGTGLYTF.

This rearrangement joins TRBV29-1 to TRBJ1-1; 7 bases match TRBD1. Germline V lookup: CDR1 SQVTM, CDR2 ANQGSEA. V shed 5 bases, J shed 11 bases, and the junction held 8 bases outside the gene matches. CDR3 length: 11 amino acids. CDR3 coding DNA: TGCAGCGTTTCCAGCACAGGGGACGCTTTCTTT. Protein product: CSVSSTGDAFF.

The chain has TRBV2 and TRBJ1-6; no definite D call. Germline V CDR1 and CDR2: SNHLY, FYNNEI. V was shortened by 4 bases and J by 3 bases, with 4 bases between the two germline ends. The CDR3 has 13 residues. DNA for the CDR3: TGTGCCAGCAGTGTCTACTATAATTCACCCCTCCACTTT. This gives the protein CASSVYYNSPLHF.

This clone was seen only once. V usage is TRBV7-2 and J usage is TRBJ2-1; 8 positions agree with TRBD1. The trim removed 4 bases at V and 9 bases at J, leaving 2 bases unmatched. The CDR3 has 12 amino acids. Germline V gives CDR1 SGHTA, CDR2 FQGNSA. The CDR3 DNA reads as TGTGCCAGCAGCTCGGACAGGGCTGAGCAGTTCTTC. This gives the protein CASSSDRAEQFF. Together with reference TRBV7-2 and TRBJ2-1, the CDR3 gives the full variable domain: GAGVSQSPSNKVTEKGKDVELRCDPISGHTALYWYRQSLGQGLEFLIYFQGNSAPDKSGLPSDRFSAERTGGSVSTLTIQRTQQEDSAVYLCASSSDRAEQFFGPGTRLTVL.

The gene calls are TRBV7-2 and TRBJ2-1; D uncertain. V lost 6 bases and J 6 bases, leaving 15 bases between the germline ends. Looked up from germline, CDR1 is SGHTA and CDR2 is FQGNSA. There are 14 residues in the CDR3. The CDR3 region has the DNA TGTGCCAGCAGGCCCCGGTCGGGTTCCAATGAGCAGTTCTTC. Amino acid sequence: CASRPRSGSNEQFF.